This passage covers 10 T cell receptor beta chains from one sample sequenced in a study of T cell responses to AZD1222 COVID-19 vaccine. Sequencing used immunoSEQ multiplex PCR; TCRdb keeps in-frame clones, though not all of them. The sample carries roughly 120,000 clones, roughly 90% recorded once. The material sequenced was peripheral blood, taken 28 days after the second AZD1222 dose. These TCRs come from an adult who received the AZD1222 COVID-19 vaccine.

The CDR3 nucleotides read TGTGCCAGCAGTAGACAGGGGCTTAATTCACCCCTCCACTTT. Encoded protein: CASSRQGLNSPLHF. V is TRBV6-4 and J is TRBJ1-6; 8 nucleotides agree with TRBD1. Losses at the gene ends were 5 bases for V and 6 bases for J; bases not matched to a gene: 3. This CDR3 has 14 residues. Germline CDR1 and CDR2: MRHNA and SNTAGT.

The rearrangement links TRBV4-1 to TRBJ1-2; possibly TRBD1 for D (5 bases). This CDR3 has 15 residues. In germline, CDR1 is MGHRA, CDR2 YSYEKL. Deletions cut 0 bases from V and 4 bases from J, with 12 bases between. DNA for the CDR3: TGCGCCAGCAGCCAAGATCCACGGGGGGGCTATGGCTACACCTTC. Translating it yields CASSQDPRGGYGYTF.

This chain joins TRBV7-6 and TRBJ2-5; D ambiguous. This CDR3 region has 13 residues. CDR1 and CDR2 from the germline V gene are SGHVS and FNYEAQ. V lost 2 bases, J lost 5 bases, and 9 bases lay in between. CDR3 amino acids: CASSLPATETQYF. CDR3 nucleotides: TGTGCCAGCAGCTTACCAGCCACTGAGACCCAGTACTTC.

This clone was seen a single time. The chain carries TRBV3-1 (or the pseudogene TRBV3-2) and TRBJ1-4, with D possibly being TRBD1 (5 bases). Germline CDR1 reads LGHDT; CDR2 reads YNNKEL (reference sequence). This CDR3 comprises 14 residues. Trimming cost V 1 base and J 5 bases, with 8 bases left between them. CDR3 amino acids: CASSQGGGNEKLFF. The CDR3 region has the DNA TGTGCCAGCAGCCAAGGCGGGGGAAATGAAAAACTGTTTTTT.

The V and J genes are TRBV10-2 and TRBJ2-7; 9 nucleotides match TRBD1. The V gene end was trimmed by 2 bases and the J gene end by 4 bases; junction bases not matched to a gene: 6. The germline CDR1 and CDR2 sequences are WSHSY and SAAADI. The CDR3 sequence is 15 residues long. As DNA, the CDR3 is TGCGCCAGCAGTGAGGAACAGGGGGCGCGGTACGAGCAGTACTTC. This codes for CASSEEQGARYEQYF.

This clone was counted between two and nine times. The J gene is TRBJ1-4, the V gene TRBV5-1; TRBD1 is a possible D gene (6 bases). This CDR3 spans 18 amino acids. CDR1 and CDR2 from the germline V gene are SGHRS and YFSETQ. V was shortened by 5 bases and J by 8 bases, with 28 bases between the two germline ends. The CDR3 region has the DNA TGCGCCAGCAGAAACAGGACTTACGGTGGGGGGCGCGAAGAAAAACTGTTTTTT. This translates into CASRNRTYGGGREEKLFF.

The chain recombines TRBV6-5 with TRBJ1-2; maybe TRBD1 (6 bases). The CDR3 spans 13 residues. Trimming took off 6 bases at V and 4 bases at J, with 12 bases between the two ends. CDR1 and CDR2 (germline): MNHEY, SVGAGI. The CDR3: CASRLTGFYGYTF. The CDR3 DNA follows: TGTGCCAGCAGGTTGACAGGATTCTATGGCTACACCTTC.

The rearrangement joins TRBV21-1 to TRBJ2-1; the DNA was not used to check the table's D call, TRBD2. TRBV21-1 is a listed pseudogene. CDR3 size: 15 residues. The CDR3 nucleotides read TGTGCCAGCAGCAAAGAGAGGGAGGGTTTGGATGAGCAGTTCTTC. Translated: CASSKEREGLDEQFF.

The genes are TRBV27 and TRBJ1-5, with D maybe TRBD1 (6 bases). Trimming cost V 5 bases and J 6 bases, with 20 bases left between them. The CDR3 consists of 16 residues. Per germline, CDR1 MNHEY and CDR2 SMNVEV (reference sequence). This chain's CDR3 is CASSPLGGGRIQPQHF. The DNA of the CDR3 is TGTGCCAGCAGTCCACTCGGGGGCGGTCGGATTCAGCCCCAGCATTTT.

The V call is TRBV18, the J call TRBJ1-2; D not certain. The ends were cut back, 3 bases at V and 6 bases at J, with 8 bases in the middle. Germline V gives CDR1 KGHSH, CDR2 LQKENI. The CDR3 covers 12 residues. The CDR3 DNA reads as TGTGCCAGCTCACCTCAGGAACATGGCTACACCTTC. Amino acids: CASSPQEHGYTF.